Presented here are 4 T cell receptor beta chains from one specimen sequenced in a study of blood T cell repertoires in COVID-19. TCRdb's copy holds only in-frame clones and misses some; the assay was immunoSEQ multiplex PCR. The sample has around 130,000 clones; around 87% are singletons. The sample was peripheral blood. The source is a woman in her fifties or sixties with acute or convalescent COVID-19.

CDR3 sequence: CASSQMQETGPFLNTGELFF. In DNA form, the CDR3 reads TGCGCCAGCAGCCAAATGCAAGAGACTGGCCCCTTCCTTAACACCGGGGAGCTGTTTTTT. The chain joins TRBV4-3 to TRBJ2-2; D unclear. The CDR3 extends over 20 amino acids. Germline CDR1 is LGHNA and CDR2 is YSLEER. Trimming took 2 bases from V and 2 from J, leaving 24 bases between them.

This rearrangement joins TRBV6-2 or TRBV6-3 to TRBJ1-2; D is undetermined. The germline V gene encodes CDR1 MNHEY and CDR2 SVGEGT. The CDR3 spans 14 residues. V lost 2 bases and J 8 bases, leaving 15 bases between the germline ends. The CDR3 DNA follows: TGTGCCAGCAGTTACGGAGTCAGTCAAAGGGGCTACACCTTC. Translated, it gives CASSYGVSQRGYTF.

This clone appeared a single time. This rearrangement joins TRBV9 to TRBJ2-6; D gene ambiguous. The CDR3 has 17 amino acids. V was clipped by 4 bases and J by 0 bases, with 14 bases between them. Germline loops: CDR1 SGDLS, CDR2 YYNGEE. Here the CDR3 reads CASSPPLVDSGANVLTF. As DNA, the CDR3 is TGTGCCAGCAGCCCCCCCTTGGTAGACTCTGGGGCCAACGTCCTGACTTTC.

V and J are TRBV12-3 or TRBV12-4 and TRBJ1-2; D is ambiguous. V shed 5 bases and J shed 2 bases, with 9 bases lying between them. The CDR3 is 13 amino acids. CDR3 amino acids: CASSRYRNYGYTF. The CDR3 DNA is TGTGCCAGCAGTCGTTACCGGAACTATGGCTACACCTTC.